This entry describes one TCR beta chain. Its antigen is undetermined. These data come from a study of shared clonotypes between healthy human individuals. Findings and caveats of the study: The study generally estimated greater richness for naive than memory subsets. With a handful of donors compared, around 5.4% of naive CD4 clonotypes were shared.

The repertoire was sequenced with immunoSEQ multiplex PCR; TCRdb's copy has only in-frame clones and lacks some. Here the sample spans about 510,000 clones, 90% to 97% being singletons. The germline V gene encodes CDR1 LNHDA and CDR2 SQIVND (reference sequence). CDR3 length equals 16 residues. V lost 3 bases to trimming and J lost 5 bases; unmatched junction nucleotides: 10. From CD4+ cells came CD45RA+ naive and CD45RA-negative memory subsets. This chain joins TRBV19 and TRBJ2-5; 9 nucleotides match TRBD2. The sample taken for sequencing was naive CD4+ T cells sorted from blood. The subset: CD45RA+ positively selected. This clonotype was obtained from a woman aged 25 to 45 in good health. The CDR3, as DNA: TGTGCCAGTAGTATGGGAGCGGGAGGACGGGTGGAGACCCAGTACTTC. It codes for CASSMGAGGRVETQYF.